These 21 T cell receptor beta chains were all obtained from the same sample, sequenced in a study of T cells in Graves' hyperthyroidism and ophthalmopathy. There were TCR beta CDR3 regions amplified from RNA transcripts. The HTBI primer set was used in a first-round RT-PCR of the TCR CDR3. Using its own MiXCR run on the multiplex PCR reads, TCRdb lists one record per CDR3 protein. Of 610,000 or so distinct CDR3 sequences in the sample, 46% were seen once. Sequenced material: peripheral blood or thyroid tissue (not recorded which). Receptors were obtained from a woman aged 18-29 years with Graves' hyperthyroidism.

This clonotype was seen a few times. The V gene is TRBV30, the J gene TRBJ1-2; the D is unclear. From germline, CDR1 is GTSNPN and CDR2 SVGIG (reference sequence). The CDR3 has 15 amino acids. V was cut by 0 bases and J by 3 bases, with 14 bases left in between. CDR3 coding DNA: TGTGCCTGGAGTGTACCCCGGCAGAACTACTATGGCTACACCTTC. This codes for CAWSVPRQNYYGYTF.

Of note for this clonotype: A much more abundant neighbour one base away suggests this may be a read error. This CDR3 is CAGSLRGGGQPNQETQYF. The CDR3 DNA reads TGTGCCGGCAGCTTAAGGGGAGGCGGACAGCCGAACCAAGAGACCCAGTACTTC. The chain recombines TRBV11-1 with TRBJ2-5; D assignment may be TRBD1 or TRBD2 (6 bases each). Per germline, CDR1 SGHAT and CDR2 FQDESV (reference sequence). CDR3 length: 18 residues.

This clonotype appeared once. Given a much more abundant clone one base away, this may be a read error. The chain couples TRBV12-3 or TRBV12-4 to TRBJ2-5; 11 bases agree with TRBD2. The CDR3 covers 14 residues. After removal of 6 bases from V and 3 bases from J, the junction contained 3 bases not matched to a gene. The CDR3 sequence is CASRMTSGKETQYF. CDR3 nucleotide sequence: TGTGCCAGCAGAATGACTAGCGGGAAAGAGACCCAGTACTTC.

In its sample, this clonotype was seen a few times. One junction end disagrees with the germline gene, perhaps due to a read error. The V gene is TRBV10-3, the J gene TRBJ1-6; possibly TRBD1 for D (5 bases). Germline loops: CDR1 ENHRY, CDR2 SYGVKD. CDR3 size: 13 residues. CDR3: CAIRRGLAGGPPF. The CDR3 DNA reads TGTGCCATCAGGAGGGGACTAGCGGGAGGGCCTCCCTTT.

This clonotype was seen at least ten times. The chain uses TRBV15 and TRBJ2-2; D not certain. Trimming pared 0 bases from V and 7 bases from J, leaving 9 bases between. CDR1 and CDR2 (germline): LNHNV, YYDKDF (reference sequence). There are 14 residues in the CDR3. The CDR3: CATSRDRYLGELFF. CDR3 in DNA: TGTGCCACCAGCAGAGATAGGTATCTCGGGGAGCTGTTTTTT. Looking up the rest from reference TRBV15 and TRBJ2-2 gives the full variable domain: DAMVIQNPRYQVTQFGKPVTLSCSQTLNHNVMYWYQQKSSQAPKLLFHYYDKDFNNEADTPDNFQSRRPNTSFCFLDIRSPGLGDTAMYLCATSRDRYLGELFFGEGSRLTVL.

The chain uses TRBV2 and TRBJ2-7; possible D gene TRBD2, 5 bases. The CDR3 has 11 amino acids. CDR1 and CDR2 from the germline V gene are SNHLY and FYNNEI. V was cut by 10 bases and J by 6 bases, with 13 bases left in between. CDR3 loop: CAINTRSEQYF. CDR3 coding DNA: TGTGCCATCAACACTAGATCCGAGCAGTACTTC.

The sample holds a few counts of this clonotype. The J gene is TRBJ1-2, the V gene TRBV27; D is unresolved. Germline CDR1 and CDR2: MNHEY and SMNVEV (reference sequence). The CDR3 extends over 14 amino acids. V lost 1 base to trimming and J lost 4 bases, with 10 bases between them. The CDR3 protein is CASSLFSGSYGYTF. As DNA, the CDR3 is TGTGCCAGCAGTTTATTTTCAGGTAGCTATGGCTACACCTTC.

The chain recombines TRBV5-1 with TRBJ2-5, with D uncertain. Trimming took 0 bases from V and 5 from J, leaving 11 bases between them. Germline V gives CDR1 SGHRS, CDR2 YFSETQ. CDR3 length equals 14 residues. CDR3 region: CASSLGTRKETQYF. The CDR3 region has the DNA TGCGCCAGCAGCTTGGGCACACGGAAGGAGACCCAGTACTTC.

This clonotype is deemed medium-sized. This chain joins TRBV5-8 and TRBJ2-2; TRBD2 agrees at 7 bases. The germline V gene encodes CDR1 SGHTS and CDR2 YDEGEE. Trimming took 3 bases from V and 4 from J; bases not matched to a gene: 0. CDR3 length: 13 residues. CDR3: CASSWTSTGELFF. The CDR3 coding sequence is TGTGCCAGCAGCTGGACTAGCACCGGGGAGCTGTTTTTT.

This clonotype appeared many times. V gene TRBV15 combines with J gene TRBJ1-3, with a possible D match to TRBD1 (6 bases). Trimming took off 0 bases at V and 2 bases at J, with 8 bases between the two ends. The CDR3 has 15 amino acids. Germline CDR1 is LNHNV and CDR2 is YYDKDF (reference sequence). DNA of the CDR3: TGTGCCACCAGCAGAGATAGGACAGCTGGAAACACCATATATTTT. It encodes CATSRDRTAGNTIYF.

Many counts were recorded for this clonotype. Possible read error: a much larger clone is one base away. The V and J genes are TRBV24-1 and TRBJ2-7; no firm D call. The CDR3 length is 13 residues. In germline, CDR1 is KGHDR, CDR2 SFDVKD. DNA for the CDR3: TGTGCCACCAGTGACCCCGTGCGCGACGAGCAGTGCTTC. Protein: CATSDPVRDEQCF.

This clonotype is a singleton in its sample. V and J are TRBV29-1 and TRBJ1-1, with a weak D call TRBD1 (6 bases). The CDR3 spans 13 residues. The germline V gene has CDR1 SQVTM and CDR2 ANQGSEA. Trimming pared 7 bases from V and 1 base from J, leaving 13 bases between. DNA of the CDR3: TGCAGCGGAAACAGGGCCAAGAACACTGAAGCTTTCTTT. Encoded protein: CSGNRAKNTEAFF.

In this sample, this clonotype turned up a few times. This chain links TRBV15 with TRBJ2-1; possible D gene TRBD1, 6 bases. V was pared by 2 bases and J by 6 bases, with 14 bases between. CDR3 size: 15 residues. Germline CDR1 LNHNV, CDR2 YYDKDF (reference sequence). The CDR3, as DNA: TGTGCCACCAGCAGAAAAACCGGGACAACCAATGAGCAGTTCTTC. Its translation: CATSRKTGTTNEQFF.

The rearrangement links TRBV5-5 to TRBJ2-7, with unresolved D. CDR1 is SGHKS and CDR2 is YYEKEE in the germline V gene (reference sequence). CDR3 size: 13 residues. Trimming removed 3 bases at V and 7 bases at J, with 14 bases between. CDR3 protein: CASSSTWLGEQYF. The CDR3 region has the DNA TGTGCCAGCAGCTCCACCTGGTTGGGGGAGCAGTACTTC.

This sequence joins TRBV30 and TRBJ1-1; no reliable D call. The CDR3 is 13 amino acids. CDR1 and CDR2 from the germline V gene are GTSNPN and SVGIG (reference sequence). V was cut by 0 bases and J by 1 base, with 6 bases left in between. This CDR3 reads CAWSVGRNTEAFF. The CDR3 region has the DNA TGTGCCTGGAGTGTAGGCAGGAACACTGAAGCTTTCTTT.

The chain is built from TRBV7-9 and TRBJ2-7; D remains unclear. The V end lost 3 bases, the J end lost 2 bases, and 14 bases lay between the germline ends. CDR1 is SEHNR, CDR2 FQNEAQ, per germline (reference sequence). There are 15 residues in the CDR3. In nucleotides, the CDR3 is TGTGCCAGCAGCTTGAGCCCCCCACCTACCTACGAGCAGTACTTC. It is translated as CASSLSPPPTYEQYF.

The chain links TRBV5-4 to TRBJ2-7, with 8 bases identical to TRBD1. Germline CDR1 reads SGHNT; CDR2 reads YYREEE (reference sequence). Trimming cost V 5 bases and J 5 bases; bases outside gene matches: 12. The CDR3 is made up of 15 amino acids. The CDR3 DNA is TGTGCCAGCAGTCCACCTCCGGGACAGGCCAACGAGCAGTACTTC. Translating gives CASSPPPGQANEQYF.

The chain combines TRBV9 with TRBJ2-1; TRBD2 matches at 12 bases. The CDR3 sequence is 16 residues long. V shed 3 bases and J 3 bases; nucleotides not matched to a gene: 4. Germline values: CDR1 SGDLS, CDR2 YYNGEE. The CDR3 reads CASSASGRAGYNEQFF. CDR3 sequence (DNA): TGTGCCAGCAGCGCTAGCGGGAGGGCCGGCTACAATGAGCAGTTCTTC.

This clonotype was observed many times. This may be a read error: a much more frequent sequence differs by one nucleotide. The chain recombines TRBV3-1 with TRBJ1-5; D call uncertain. CDR3 length: 12 amino acids. Trimming left V 5 bases short and J 4 bases short, with 6 bases between. Germline CDR1 and CDR2: LGHDT and YNNKEL (reference sequence). The CDR3 DNA follows: TGTGCCAGCAGCTACGGGAATCAGCCCCAGCATTTT. Translating it yields CASSYGNQPQHF.

This clonotype has ten or more counts. The rearrangement links TRBV13 to TRBJ1-6, with D perhaps matching TRBD1 (6 bases). Trimming took off 3 bases at V and 7 bases at J, with 10 bases between the two ends. The V gene's germline CDR1 is PRHDT and CDR2 FYEKMQ (reference sequence). This CDR3 has 14 amino acids. The CDR3 DNA is TGTGCCAGCAGCTTTTCGGACAGCAATTCACCCCTCCACTTT. Translated: CASSFSDSNSPLHF.

CDR3 nucleotide sequence: TGCAGTGCTAGAGATAGGGCAGTCTCCTACGAGCATTTT. Translating gives CSARDRAVSYEHF. The rearrangement joins TRBV20-1 to TRBJ1-5; D is ambiguous. Trimming cost V 0 bases and J 14 bases, with 17 bases left between them. CDR1 is DFQATT, CDR2 SNEGSKA, per germline (reference sequence). The CDR3 loop spans 13 amino acids.